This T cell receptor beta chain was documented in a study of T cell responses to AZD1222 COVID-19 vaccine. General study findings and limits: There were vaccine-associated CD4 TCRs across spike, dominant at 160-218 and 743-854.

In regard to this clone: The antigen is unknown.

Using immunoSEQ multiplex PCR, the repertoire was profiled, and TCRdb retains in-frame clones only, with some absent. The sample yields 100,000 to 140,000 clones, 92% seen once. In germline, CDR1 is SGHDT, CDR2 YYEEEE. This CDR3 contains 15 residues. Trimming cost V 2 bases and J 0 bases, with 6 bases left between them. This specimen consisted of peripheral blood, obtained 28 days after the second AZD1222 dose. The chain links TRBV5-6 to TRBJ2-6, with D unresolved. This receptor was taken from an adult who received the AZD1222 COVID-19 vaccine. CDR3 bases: TGTGCCAGCAGCTTCCGGATCTCTGGGGCCAACGTCCTGACTTTC. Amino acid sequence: CASSFRISGANVLTF.